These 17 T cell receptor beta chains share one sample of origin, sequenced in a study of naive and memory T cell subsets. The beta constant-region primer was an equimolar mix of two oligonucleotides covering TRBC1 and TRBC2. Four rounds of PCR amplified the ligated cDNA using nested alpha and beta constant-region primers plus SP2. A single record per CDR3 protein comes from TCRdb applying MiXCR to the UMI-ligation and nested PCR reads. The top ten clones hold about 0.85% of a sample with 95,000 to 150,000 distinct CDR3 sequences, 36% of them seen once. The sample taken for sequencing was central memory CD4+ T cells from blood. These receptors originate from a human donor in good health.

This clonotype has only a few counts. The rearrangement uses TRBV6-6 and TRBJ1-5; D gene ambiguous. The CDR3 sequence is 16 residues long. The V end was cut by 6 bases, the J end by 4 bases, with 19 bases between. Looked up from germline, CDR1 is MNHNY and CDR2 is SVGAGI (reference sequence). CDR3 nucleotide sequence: TGTGCCAGCAGCCCCCGTGAAGCCGTTTCGAATCAGCCCCAGCATTTT. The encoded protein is CASSPREAVSNQPQHF.

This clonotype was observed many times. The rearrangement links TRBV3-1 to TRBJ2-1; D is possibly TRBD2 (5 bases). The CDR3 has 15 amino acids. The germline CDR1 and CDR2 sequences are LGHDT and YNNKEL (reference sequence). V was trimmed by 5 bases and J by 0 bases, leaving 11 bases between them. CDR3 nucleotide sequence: TGTGCCAGCAGCTCCGGGGTCAGCTCCTACAATGAGCAGTTCTTC. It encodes CASSSGVSSYNEQFF.

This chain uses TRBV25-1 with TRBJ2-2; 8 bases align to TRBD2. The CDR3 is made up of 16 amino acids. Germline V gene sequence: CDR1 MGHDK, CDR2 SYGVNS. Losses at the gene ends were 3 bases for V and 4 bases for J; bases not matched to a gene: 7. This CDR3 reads CASSDRRLASTGELFF. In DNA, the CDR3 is TGTGCCAGCAGTGATAGGCGACTAGCGAGCACCGGGGAGCTGTTTTTT.

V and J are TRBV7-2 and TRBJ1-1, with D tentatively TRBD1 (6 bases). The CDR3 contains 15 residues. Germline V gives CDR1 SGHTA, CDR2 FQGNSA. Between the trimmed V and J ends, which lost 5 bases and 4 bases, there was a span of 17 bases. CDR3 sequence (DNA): TGTGCCAGCAGCCCGCACGGACGGGGGGCCACTGAAGCTTTCTTT. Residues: CASSPHGRGATEAFF.

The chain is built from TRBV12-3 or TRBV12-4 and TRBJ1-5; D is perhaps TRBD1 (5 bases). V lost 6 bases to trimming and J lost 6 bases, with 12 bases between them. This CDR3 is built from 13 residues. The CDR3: CASSPGGGQPQHF. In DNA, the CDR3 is TGTGCCAGCAGCCCGGGGGGGGGTCAGCCCCAGCATTTT.

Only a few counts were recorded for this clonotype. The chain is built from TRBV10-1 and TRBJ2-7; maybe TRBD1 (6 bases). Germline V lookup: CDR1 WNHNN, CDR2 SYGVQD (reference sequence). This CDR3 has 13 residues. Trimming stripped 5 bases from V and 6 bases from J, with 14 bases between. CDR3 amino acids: CASSPGTPPEQYF. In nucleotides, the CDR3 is TGCGCCAGCAGTCCCGGGACACCTCCCGAGCAGTACTTC.

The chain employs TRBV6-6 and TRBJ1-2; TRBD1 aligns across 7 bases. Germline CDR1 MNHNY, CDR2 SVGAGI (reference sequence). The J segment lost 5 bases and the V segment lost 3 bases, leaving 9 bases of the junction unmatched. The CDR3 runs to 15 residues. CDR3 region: CASSYPGQAEYGYTF. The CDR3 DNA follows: TGTGCCAGCAGTTATCCCGGACAGGCTGAATATGGCTACACCTTC.

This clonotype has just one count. The chain's CDR3 is CASSVGQGALHIQYF. In nucleotides, the CDR3 is TGTGCCAGCAGCGTGGGACAGGGGGCGCTTCACATTCAGTACTTC. The rearrangement uses TRBV7-2 and TRBJ2-4; 12 bases fit TRBD1. The CDR3 loop spans 15 amino acids. The germline gives CDR1 SGHTA, CDR2 FQGNSA. V shed 5 bases, J shed 8 bases, and the junction held 7 bases outside the gene matches.

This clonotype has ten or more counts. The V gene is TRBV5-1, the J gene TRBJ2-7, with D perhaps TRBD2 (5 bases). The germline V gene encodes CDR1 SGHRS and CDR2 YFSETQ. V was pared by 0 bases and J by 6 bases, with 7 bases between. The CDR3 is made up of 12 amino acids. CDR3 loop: CASSLDGIEQYF. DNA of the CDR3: TGCGCCAGCAGCTTGGACGGGATCGAGCAGTACTTC.

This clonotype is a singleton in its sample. The CDR3 coding sequence is TGTGCCAGCTCACCTGGATTGCGAACCGGGACAGGGACGAATCAGCCCCAGCATTTT. Its protein is CASSPGLRTGTGTNQPQHF. V gene TRBV18 combines with J gene TRBJ1-5, with TRBD1 identical over 9 bases. V was pared by 3 bases and J by 4 bases, with 16 bases of the junction left unmatched. Germline V gene sequence: CDR1 KGHSH, CDR2 LQKENI. The CDR3 is 19 residues long.

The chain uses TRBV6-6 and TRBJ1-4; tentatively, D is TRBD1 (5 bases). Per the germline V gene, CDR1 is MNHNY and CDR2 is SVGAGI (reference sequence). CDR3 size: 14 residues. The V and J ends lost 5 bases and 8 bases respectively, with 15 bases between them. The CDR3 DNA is TGTGCCAGCAGTCCGGCGGGGGTACGAGAAAAACTGTTTTTT. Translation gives CASSPAGVREKLFF.

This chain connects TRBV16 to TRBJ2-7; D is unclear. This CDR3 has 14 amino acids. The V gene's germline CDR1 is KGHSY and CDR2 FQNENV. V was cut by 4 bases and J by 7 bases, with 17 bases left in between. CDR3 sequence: CASSPAETRREQYF. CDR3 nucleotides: TGTGCCAGCAGCCCAGCTGAAACTCGCCGAGAGCAGTACTTC.

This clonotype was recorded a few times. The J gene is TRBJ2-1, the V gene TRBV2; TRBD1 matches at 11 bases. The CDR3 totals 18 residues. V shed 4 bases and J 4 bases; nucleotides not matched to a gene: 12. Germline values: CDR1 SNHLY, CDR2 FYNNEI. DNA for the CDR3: TGTGCCAGCAGTGCCGGGACAGGGGGATTTTCGGGTTACAATGAGCAGTTCTTC. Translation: CASSAGTGGFSGYNEQFF. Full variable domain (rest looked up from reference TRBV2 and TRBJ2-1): EPEVTQTPSHQVTQMGQEVILRCVPISNHLYFYWYRQILGQKVEFLVSFYNNEISEKSEIFDDQFSVERPDGSNFTLKIRSTKLEDSAMYFCASSAGTGGFSGYNEQFFGPGTRLTVL.

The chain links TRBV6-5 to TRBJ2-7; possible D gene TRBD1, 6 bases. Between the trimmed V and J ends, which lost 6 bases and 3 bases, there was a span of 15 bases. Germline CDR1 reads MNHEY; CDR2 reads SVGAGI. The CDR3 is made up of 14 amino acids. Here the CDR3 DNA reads TGTGCCAGCAGGAACACAGGGCTTGGCTACGAGCAGTACTTC. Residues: CASRNTGLGYEQYF.

As DNA, the CDR3 is TGTGCCAGCAGCCAGCCCCGGGCTAGCGGAAGATACGAGCAGTACTTC. This sequence encodes CASSQPRASGRYEQYF. The V gene is TRBV14, the J gene TRBJ2-7; 7 nucleotides align to TRBD2. V lost 3 bases, J lost 4 bases, and 12 bases stayed unmatched. Germline CDR1 and CDR2: SGHDN and FVKESK. This CDR3 is built from 16 residues.

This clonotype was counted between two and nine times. CDR3 sequence reads: CASSQPGNAFF. The CDR3 DNA is TGTGCCAGCAGTCAACCAGGGAATGCTTTCTTT. The chain couples TRBV6-2 or TRBV6-3 to TRBJ1-1; tentatively, D is TRBD1 (5 bases). Germline values: CDR1 MNHEY, CDR2 SVGEGT. CDR3 size: 11 residues. Trimming took 5 bases from V and 11 from J, leaving 12 bases between them.

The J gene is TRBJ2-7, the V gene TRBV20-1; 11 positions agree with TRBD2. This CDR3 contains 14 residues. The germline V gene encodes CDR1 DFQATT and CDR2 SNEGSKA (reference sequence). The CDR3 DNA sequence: TGCAGCGTAGGTAGCGGGAGGGCCTCGTTCGAGCAGTACTTC. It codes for CSVGSGRASFEQYF.